Below, 26 T cell receptor beta chains from the same sample are listed, as sequenced in a study of T cell responses to AZD1222 COVID-19 vaccine. Data came from immunoSEQ multiplex PCR; TCRdb stores just in-frame clones and leaves some out. Of fewer than 95,000 clones in the sample, approximately 90% are singletons; the top ten hold approximately 5%. Sample: peripheral blood, taken 28 days after the second AZD1222 dose. The receptors derive from an adult who received the AZD1222 COVID-19 vaccine.

Turning to this clone: At one boundary the junction diverges from the germline segment, which might be a read error. This chain links TRBV15 with TRBJ2-1; no firm D call. The CDR3 is 13 residues long. Germline CDR1 reads LNHNV; CDR2 reads YYDKDF (reference sequence). Here the CDR3 DNA reads TGTGCCACCAGCAGATCTTTCCTCAATCAGCAGTTCTTC. Encoded protein: CATSRSFLNQQFF.

The chain links TRBV20-1 to TRBJ1-2, with TRBD1 matching 7 bases. Per germline, CDR1 DFQATT and CDR2 SNEGSKA (reference sequence). This CDR3 is built from 11 residues. Trimming took 6 bases from V and 5 from J; bases not matched to a gene: 3. CDR3 bases: TGCAGTGCGAAACAGGGGTATGGCTACACCTTC. Translated: CSAKQGYGYTF.

CDR3 bases: TGTGCCAGCAGCTTAGCGTATGCAGGGCCCACCGGGGAGCTGTTTTTT. Its protein is CASSLAYAGPTGELFF. The genes are TRBV7-6 and TRBJ2-2, with D tentatively TRBD1 (5 bases). This CDR3 is 16 amino acids long. V lost 0 bases and J 4 bases, leaving 12 bases between the germline ends. Germline V gives CDR1 SGHVS, CDR2 FNYEAQ.

The genes are TRBV3-1 (or the pseudogene TRBV3-2) and TRBJ2-7, with TRBD1 as a possible D gene (5 bases). Trimming cost V 0 bases and J 2 bases, with 14 bases left between them. This CDR3 contains 16 residues. Germline lookup yields CDR1 LGHDT and CDR2 YNNKEL (reference sequence). CDR3 sequence (DNA): TGTGCCAGCAGCCAAGAAGGCAGGGCATCGACCTACGAGCAGTACTTC. It translates to CASSQEGRASTYEQYF.

V gene TRBV5-4 combines with J gene TRBJ1-2; D gene ambiguous. V shed 0 bases and J shed 3 bases, with 3 bases lying between them. Germline CDR1 and CDR2: SGHNT and YYREEE (reference sequence). The CDR3 contains 12 residues. The CDR3 bases are TGTGCCAGCAGCTTGGCGTACTATGGCTACACCTTC. Translated, it gives CASSLAYYGYTF. Drawing the rest from reference TRBV5-4 and TRBJ1-2, the complete variable domain is ETGVTQSPTHLIKTRGQQVTLRCSSQSGHNTVSWYQQALGQGPQFIFQYYREEENGRGNFPPRFSGLQFPNYSSELNVNALELDDSALYLCASSLAYYGYTFGSGTRLTVV.

This clone occurred once. The chain recombines TRBV4-3 with TRBJ1-1; D is ambiguous. Germline CDR1 is LGHNA and CDR2 is YSLEER. V was pared by 3 bases and J by 6 bases, with 14 bases between. The CDR3 sequence is 14 residues long. CDR3 loop: CASSHQAGVSEAFF. DNA of the CDR3: TGCGCCAGCAGCCACCAAGCGGGAGTGTCTGAAGCTTTCTTT.

This clone was detected once. The chain carries TRBV19 and TRBJ1-5; no reliable D call. V lost 7 bases and J lost 0, with 13 bases in between. Germline V gives CDR1 LNHDA, CDR2 SQIVND (reference sequence). The CDR3 contains 15 residues. As DNA, the CDR3 is TGTGCCAGTATCCGGGCGGCCCATAGCAATCAGCCCCAGCATTTT. Translation gives CASIRAAHSNQPQHF.

The chain recombines TRBV18 with TRBJ2-7, with 8 positions matching TRBD1. The ends lost 2 bases at V and 5 bases at J; junction bases unmatched: 2. From germline, CDR1 is KGHSH and CDR2 LQKENI. The CDR3 covers 13 residues. The CDR3 bases are TGTGCCAGCTCACCATCACAGGGGGACGAGCAGTACTTC. Translation: CASSPSQGDEQYF.

The chain links TRBV14 to TRBJ1-1; D gene unclear. Germline CDR1 SGHDN, CDR2 FVKESK. The CDR3 sequence is 16 residues long. With 4 bases removed from V and 2 bases from J, the gap between germline ends came to 17 bases. CDR3 bases: TGTGCCAGCAGCCCGACCAGGAGAGGCATTAACACTGAAGCTTTCTTT. Encoded protein: CASSPTRRGINTEAFF.

The rearrangement joins TRBV9 to TRBJ2-2; no reliable D call. The CDR3 totals 13 residues. Germline V gene lookup returns CDR1 SGDLS and CDR2 YYNGEE. The ends were cut back, 3 bases at V and 6 bases at J, with 9 bases in the middle. DNA of the CDR3: TGTGCCAGCAGCGACTTCTTGGCCGGGGAGCTGTTTTTT. Encoded protein: CASSDFLAGELFF. Variable domain in full (rest from reference TRBV9 and TRBJ2-2): DSGVTQTPKHLITATGQRVTLRCSPRSGDLSVYWYQQSLDQGLQFLIQYYNGEERAKGNILERFSAQQFPDLHSELNLSSLELGDSALYFCASSDFLAGELFFGEGSRLTVL.

This chain links TRBV28 with TRBJ1-1, with 7 bases matching TRBD1. CDR3 size: 15 residues. Trimming removed 5 bases from V and 1 base from J; junction bases left unmatched: 7. The germline V gene encodes CDR1 MDHEN and CDR2 SYDVKM. The CDR3 sequence is CASSVTGQTNTEAFF. The CDR3 DNA follows: TGTGCCAGCAGTGTGACGGGACAGACGAACACTGAAGCTTTCTTT. The variable domain in full, with the rest retrieved from reference TRBV28 and TRBJ1-1, is DVKVTQSSRYLVKRTGEKVFLECVQDMDHENMFWYRQDPGLGLRLIYFSYDVKMKEKGDIPEGYSVSREKKERFSLILESASTNQTSMYLCASSVTGQTNTEAFFGQGTRLTVV.

The genes are TRBV5-1 and TRBJ1-3; D may be TRBD1 (6 bases). Germline V gene lookup returns CDR1 SGHRS and CDR2 YFSETQ. The CDR3 is 16 residues long. V lost 0 bases and J lost 2, with 12 bases in between. CDR3 DNA sequence: TGCGCCAGCAGCTTGGTCGGACAGCTCACTGGAAACACCATATATTTT. Translating gives CASSLVGQLTGNTIYF.

The genes are TRBV7-3 and TRBJ1-2; 12 bases match TRBD1. Germline V gene sequence: CDR1 SGHTA, CDR2 FQGTGA. V lost 2 bases, J lost 6 bases, and 4 bases stayed unmatched. CDR3 length: 15 residues. Here the CDR3 reads CASSLGTGGGNGYTF. The DNA of the CDR3 is TGTGCCAGCAGCTTAGGGACAGGGGGCGGTAATGGCTACACCTTC. Together with reference TRBV7-3 and TRBJ1-2, the CDR3 gives the full variable domain: GAGVSQTPSNKVTEKGKYVELRCDPISGHTALYWYRQSLGQGPEFLIYFQGTGAADDSGLPNDRFFAVRPEGSVSTLKIQRTERGDSAVYLCASSLGTGGGNGYTFGSGTRLTVV.

V gene TRBV6-5 combines with J gene TRBJ1-2, with 11 bases identical to TRBD1. Germline lookup yields CDR1 MNHEY and CDR2 SVGAGI. This CDR3 region has 15 residues. V was clipped by 9 bases and J by 5 bases; unmatched bases: 11. The CDR3 reads CASKTGTGGRYGYTF. The DNA of the CDR3 is TGTGCCAGTAAAACGGGGACAGGGGGACGGTATGGCTACACCTTC.

The V gene is TRBV13, the J gene TRBJ1-1, with no clear D. The germline V gene has CDR1 PRHDT and CDR2 FYEKMQ (reference sequence). The V end lost 0 bases, the J end lost 0 bases, and 8 bases lay between the germline ends. The CDR3 extends over 15 amino acids. The CDR3 DNA sequence: TGTGCCAGCAGCTTAGGTTCGGGGTTGAACACTGAAGCTTTCTTT. This encodes CASSLGSGLNTEAFF. Filled out from reference TRBV13 and TRBJ1-1, the complete variable domain reads AAGVIQSPRHLIKEKRETATLKCYPIPRHDTVYWYQQGPGQDPQFLISFYEKMQSDKGSIPDRFSAQQFSDYHSELNMSSLELGDSALYFCASSLGSGLNTEAFFGQGTRLTVV.

The chain joins TRBV18 to TRBJ1-1, with 8 bases identical to TRBD1. Germline values: CDR1 KGHSH, CDR2 LQKENI. After removal of 4 bases from V and 4 bases from J, the junction contained 5 bases not matched to a gene. This CDR3 is 14 amino acids long. CDR3 sequence: CASSRITGGTEAFF. The CDR3 nucleotides read TGTGCCAGCTCACGAATCACAGGGGGCACTGAAGCTTTCTTT.

The V call is TRBV12-3 or TRBV12-4, the J call TRBJ2-7; D uncertain. Deletions cut 4 bases from V and 3 bases from J, with 4 bases between. CDR3 length: 11 amino acids. The CDR3 nucleotides are TGTGCCAGCAGTTCCTTCTACGAGCAGTACTTC. This gives the protein CASSSFYEQYF.

The gene calls are TRBV5-1 and TRBJ1-2; 7 bases align to TRBD1. The CDR3 is 13 residues long. CDR1 and CDR2 from the germline V gene are SGHRS and YFSETQ. Losses at the gene ends were 7 bases for V and 5 bases for J; bases not matched to a gene: 8. The CDR3 DNA reads TGCGCCAGCCAACCCGCAGGGGGGTATGGCTACACCTTC. This sequence encodes CASQPAGGYGYTF.

The chain carries TRBV10-3 and TRBJ2-7; 9 nucleotides align to TRBD2. V was clipped by 1 base and J by 3 bases; unmatched bases: 4. The CDR3 consists of 15 residues. The germline gives CDR1 ENHRY, CDR2 SYGVKD. The CDR3 loop reads CAISEFSGGIYEQYF. The CDR3 region has the DNA TGTGCCATCAGTGAGTTTAGCGGGGGTATCTACGAGCAGTACTTC.

The chain carries TRBV6-2 or TRBV6-3 and TRBJ1-3; D may be TRBD1 (6 bases). V was pared by 5 bases and J by 0 bases, with 11 bases between. The germline CDR1 and CDR2 sequences are MNHEY and SVGEGT. CDR3 length: 15 amino acids. The CDR3 region is CASSVDRSSGNTIYF. The CDR3 nucleotides are TGTGCCAGCAGTGTAGACAGGTCCTCTGGAAACACCATATATTTT.

This clone was seen once. The chain uses TRBV30 and TRBJ1-1, with D tentatively TRBD1 (6 bases). This CDR3 is 14 amino acids long. Trimming removed 4 bases from V and 5 bases from J, with 17 bases in between. Germline lookup yields CDR1 GTSNPN and CDR2 SVGIG (reference sequence). CDR3 loop: CAWTRYRERTEAFF. CDR3 sequence (DNA): TGTGCCTGGACGAGGTACAGGGAAAGGACTGAAGCTTTCTTT.

This chain links TRBV7-9 with TRBJ2-7; 13 bases fit TRBD2. Germline values: CDR1 SEHNR, CDR2 FQNEAQ (reference sequence). This CDR3 is 15 amino acids long. V dropped 1 base and J dropped 4; count of bases not matched to a gene: 1. The CDR3 here is CASSLETSGGYEQYF. Here the CDR3 DNA reads TGTGCCAGCAGCTTAGAGACTAGCGGGGGGTACGAGCAGTACTTC.

As for this clone: An end of the junction differs from the germline gene, which may be a read error. V gene TRBV25-1 combines with J gene TRBJ2-1, with 9 positions matching TRBD1. This CDR3 contains 14 residues. From germline, CDR1 is MGHDK and CDR2 SYGVNS. The CDR3 region is CASGTGISDNEQFF. CDR3 sequence (DNA): TGTGCCAGCGGGACAGGGATCTCCGACAATGAGCAGTTCTTC.

The sample holds a few counts of this clone. The CDR3 sequence: CASSSTSGGADEQYF. As DNA, the CDR3 is TGTGCCAGCAGCTCTACTAGCGGGGGGGCGGACGAGCAGTACTTC. The V call is TRBV5-4, the J call TRBJ2-7, with TRBD2 matching over 13 bases. With 3 bases clipped from V and 5 bases from J, the junction kept 5 bases outside the gene matches. The CDR3 is made up of 15 amino acids. The V gene's germline CDR1 is SGHNT and CDR2 YYREEE (reference sequence).

This chain joins TRBV2 and TRBJ1-5; D ambiguous. The CDR3 sequence is 14 residues long. V lost 0 bases to trimming and J lost 6 bases, with 9 bases between them. The germline CDR1 and CDR2 sequences are SNHLY and FYNNEI. CDR3 protein: CASSEAEGAQPQHF. CDR3 bases: TGTGCCAGCAGTGAAGCCGAGGGCGCTCAGCCCCAGCATTTT.

V gene TRBV5-5 combines with J gene TRBJ1-1; 8 bases are shared with TRBD1. The V segment lost 2 bases and the J segment 9 bases; nucleotides outside the gene matches: 9. In germline, CDR1 is SGHKS, CDR2 YYEKEE (reference sequence). The CDR3 covers 14 residues. CDR3 region: CASSLFDRGLKAFF. The DNA for the CDR3 is TGTGCCAGCAGCTTATTTGACAGGGGTTTGAAAGCTTTCTTT.